The T cell receptor beta chain under discussion was sequenced for a study of shared clonotypes between healthy human individuals. The wider study: Used for every donor were three CD4 naive, three CD4 memory, two CD8 naive and one CD8 memory plate.

The assay was immunoSEQ multiplex PCR, and TCRdb's table has in-frame clones only and misses some. This table has 2 million to 2.5 million clones, under 97% appearing once. V lost 2 bases and J 7 bases, leaving 15 bases between the germline ends. CDR3 length: 15 residues. Germline values: CDR1 SGHTA, CDR2 FQGNSA. Donors included only healthy HIV-negative adults lacking recent acute infections or vaccinations. In this sample, this clone turned up once. Its antigen is not known. Study observations and caveats: Generation probability values for non-shared clonotypes were lower than those for clonotypes shared by all four donors. Naive CD4 clonotype sharing across several donors was about 5%.

Sequenced: naive CD4+ T cells sorted from blood. Subset defined: CD45RA+ positively selected. This TCR was recovered from a man in his late teens or twenties in good health. The rearrangement links TRBV7-2 to TRBJ1-5, with no clear D. CDR3: CASSLSTGPGQPQHF. The DNA for the CDR3 is TGTGCCAGCAGCTTATCCACCGGACCGGGGCAGCCCCAGCATTTT.